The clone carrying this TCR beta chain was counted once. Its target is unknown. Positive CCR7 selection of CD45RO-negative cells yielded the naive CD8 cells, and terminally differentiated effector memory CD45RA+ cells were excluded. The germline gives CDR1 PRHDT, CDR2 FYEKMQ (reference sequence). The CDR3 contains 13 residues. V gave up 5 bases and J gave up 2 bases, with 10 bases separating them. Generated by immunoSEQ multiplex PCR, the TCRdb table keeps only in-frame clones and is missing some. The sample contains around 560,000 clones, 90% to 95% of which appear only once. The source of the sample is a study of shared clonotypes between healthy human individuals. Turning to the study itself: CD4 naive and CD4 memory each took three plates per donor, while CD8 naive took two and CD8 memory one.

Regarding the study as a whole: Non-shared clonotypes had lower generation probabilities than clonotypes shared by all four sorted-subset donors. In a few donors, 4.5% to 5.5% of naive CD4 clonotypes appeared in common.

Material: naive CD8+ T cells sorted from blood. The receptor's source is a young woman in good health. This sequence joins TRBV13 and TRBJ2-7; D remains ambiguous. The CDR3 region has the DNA TGTGCCAGCAGCCCCGGCGACACCTACGAGCAGTACTTC. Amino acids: CASSPGDTYEQYF. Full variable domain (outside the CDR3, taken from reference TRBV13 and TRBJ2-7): AAGVIQSPRHLIKEKRETATLKCYPIPRHDTVYWYQQGPGQDPQFLISFYEKMQSDKGSIPDRFSAQQFSDYHSELNMSSLELGDSALYFCASSPGDTYEQYFGPGTRLTVT.